These 31 T cell receptor beta chains came from one sample sequenced in a study of blood T cell repertoires in COVID-19. Some clones are missing from TCRdb's copy, which holds only in-frame ones; the method was immunoSEQ multiplex PCR. The data hold more than 300,000 clones, with roughly 90% observed a single time. Sequenced sample: PBMCs or T cells enriched from blood (not recorded which). The receptors derive from a woman aged 25-40 years who had recovered from COVID-19.

The chain uses TRBV11-3 and TRBJ1-2; a weak D match, TRBD1 (5 bases). Trimming took off 5 bases at V and 3 bases at J, with 13 bases between the two ends. The CDR3 contains 14 residues. CDR1 SGHNT and CDR2 YENEEA come from the germline V gene. The CDR3 nucleotides are TGTGCCAGCAGCATCGACGACAGCTACTATGGCTACACCTTC. Amino acids: CASSIDDSYYGYTF.

Points on this clone: Germline is not matched at one junction end, which may reflect a read error. The rearrangement joins TRBV28 to TRBJ2-1, with D unclear. This CDR3 comprises 12 residues. Germline loops: CDR1 MDHEN, CDR2 SYDVKM. This chain's CDR3 is CASGFTPDEQFF. CDR3 sequence (DNA): TGTGCCAGCGGTTTCACCCCAGATGAGCAGTTCTTC.

J is TRBJ1-5 and V is TRBV6-5, with D tentatively TRBD1 (6 bases). V was cut by 6 bases and J by 3 bases, with 12 bases left in between. From germline, CDR1 is MNHEY and CDR2 SVGAGI. The length of the CDR3 is 14 residues. The CDR3 reads CASRTGIFNQPQHF. CDR3 nucleotides: TGTGCCAGCAGGACAGGTATCTTCAATCAGCCCCAGCATTTT.

This sequence joins TRBV28 and TRBJ1-2; maybe TRBD1 (6 bases). The V end lost 1 base, the J end lost 4 bases, and 13 bases lay between the germline ends. The germline V gene encodes CDR1 MDHEN and CDR2 SYDVKM. The CDR3 has 15 residues. This chain's CDR3 is CASSLYGGGGYGYTF. DNA for the CDR3: TGTGCCAGCAGTTTATATGGGGGGGGCGGCTATGGCTACACCTTC.

V gene TRBV9 combines with J gene TRBJ2-1; 10 nucleotides agree with TRBD2. The CDR3 is made up of 15 amino acids. After removal of 4 bases from V and 5 bases from J, the junction contained 6 bases not matched to a gene. CDR1 SGDLS and CDR2 YYNGEE come from the germline V gene. CDR3 amino acids: CASSPLAGVDNEQFF. For the CDR3, the DNA is TGTGCCAGCAGCCCCCTAGCGGGAGTTGACAATGAGCAGTTCTTC.

To note about this clone: The identical CDR3 is also encoded by other nucleotide sequences in the sample. The chain is built from TRBV7-9 and TRBJ1-1; perhaps TRBD1 as D (5 bases). Deletions cut 5 bases from V and 4 bases from J, with 11 bases between. Germline assignment: CDR1 SEHNR and CDR2 FQNEAQ (reference sequence). The CDR3 is 13 amino acids. Here the CDR3 reads CASSPSGGTEAFF. In DNA, the CDR3 is TGTGCCAGCAGCCCCAGCGGGGGCACTGAAGCTTTCTTT.

The V and J genes are TRBV6-2 or TRBV6-3 and TRBJ1-1; D may be TRBD1 (6 bases). Trimming removed 5 bases from V and 2 bases from J, with 12 bases in between. Germline-derived CDR1 and CDR2 are MNHEY and SVGEGT. There are 14 residues in the CDR3. The CDR3 nucleotides read TGTGCCAGCAGTACCCTACAGGGTAACACTGAAGCTTTCTTT. Translated, it gives CASSTLQGNTEAFF.

The chain employs TRBV28 and TRBJ1-2, with D maybe TRBD1 (6 bases). The CDR3 contains 15 residues. The V gene lost 6 bases and the J gene lost 8 bases, with 22 bases spanning the gap. The germline gives CDR1 MDHEN, CDR2 SYDVKM. The CDR3 coding sequence is TGTGCCAGCAGCCCGCCGGTTGTCAGGGGAAAAGGCTACACCTTC. Translated: CASSPPVVRGKGYTF.

This chain connects TRBV5-1 to TRBJ2-5, with D possibly being TRBD2 (6 bases). This CDR3 has 16 residues. The V end lost 4 bases, the J end lost 7 bases, and 23 bases lay between the germline ends. Germline assignment: CDR1 SGHRS and CDR2 YFSETQ. The CDR3 DNA reads TGCGCCAGCAGCCTGATCCAAAGCGGGCCCGGTGGGACCCAGTACTTC. This gives the protein CASSLIQSGPGGTQYF.

The V and J genes are TRBV28 and TRBJ2-7, with D perhaps TRBD1 (5 bases). Germline V gene data show CDR1 as MDHEN and CDR2 as SYDVKM. Trimming took 7 bases from V and 5 from J, leaving 12 bases between them. The CDR3 consists of 12 residues. CDR3: CASKLQGNEQYF. As DNA, the CDR3 is TGTGCCAGCAAACTTCAGGGAAACGAGCAGTACTTC.

J is TRBJ1-5 and V is TRBV30, with 9 bases fitting TRBD1. CDR1 and CDR2 from the germline V gene are GTSNPN and SVGIG (reference sequence). J lost 5 bases, V lost 2 bases, and 4 bases had no gene match. This CDR3 region has 14 residues. The CDR3: CAWSLGQGDQPQHF. The DNA of the CDR3 is TGTGCCTGGAGTTTGGGACAGGGTGATCAGCCCCAGCATTTT.

The rearrangement uses TRBV9 and TRBJ2-3, with TRBD2 identical over 7 bases. V was clipped by 1 base and J by 6 bases; unmatched bases: 2. Looked up from germline, CDR1 is SGDLS and CDR2 is YYNGEE. The CDR3 has 13 amino acids. This chain's CDR3 is CASSVTSVDTQYF. The DNA of the CDR3 is TGTGCCAGCAGCGTAACTAGCGTGGATACGCAGTATTTT.

The chain recombines TRBV12-3 or TRBV12-4 with TRBJ2-7; TRBD2 is a possible D gene (6 bases). There are 13 residues in the CDR3. Deletions cut 3 bases from V and 6 bases from J, with 12 bases between. CDR3 region: CASSLVQGGEQYF. In nucleotides, the CDR3 is TGTGCCAGCAGTTTGGTGCAGGGAGGCGAGCAGTACTTC.

The chain uses TRBV7-8 and TRBJ1-1; 7 bases match TRBD1. Per germline, CDR1 SGHVS and CDR2 FQNEAQ. The ends lost 5 bases at V and 0 bases at J; junction bases unmatched: 6. The CDR3 is made up of 15 amino acids. The DNA for the CDR3 is TGTGCCAGCAGCACAACAGGGGCCTTGAACACTGAAGCTTTCTTT. As protein: CASSTTGALNTEAFF.

The chain has TRBV4-1 and TRBJ2-5, with D perhaps TRBD2 (5 bases). V was shortened by 2 bases and J by 3 bases, with 13 bases between the two germline ends. This CDR3 contains 15 residues. Germline V gives CDR1 MGHRA, CDR2 YSYEKL. CDR3 residues: CASSQIMDFKETQYF. In nucleotides, the CDR3 is TGCGCCAGCAGCCAAATCATGGACTTTAAAGAGACCCAGTACTTC.

V usage is TRBV4-1 and J usage is TRBJ1-4; a possible D gene is TRBD1 (5 bases). The germline V and J ends were trimmed by 1 base and 8 bases, with 11 bases remaining between them. This CDR3 has 14 amino acids. Per the germline V gene, CDR1 is MGHRA and CDR2 is YSYEKL. CDR3 loop: CASSQADSLEKLFF. For the CDR3, the DNA is TGCGCCAGCAGCCAAGCCGACAGCCTCGAAAAACTGTTTTTT.

This chain links TRBV6-6 with TRBJ1-2; TRBD1 matches 7 bases. The CDR3 has 13 residues. Trimming took 6 bases from V and 4 from J; bases not matched to a gene: 5. In germline, CDR1 is MNHNY, CDR2 SVGAGI (reference sequence). This CDR3 reads CASRRDSPYGYTF. As DNA, the CDR3 is TGTGCCAGCAGAAGGGACAGTCCCTATGGCTACACCTTC.

The V gene is TRBV28, the J gene TRBJ1-5, with 8 bases aligning to TRBD1. V lost 3 bases and J lost 0; bases outside the gene matches: 7. The CDR3 length is 17 residues. Germline CDR1 and CDR2: MDHEN and SYDVKM. The CDR3 nucleotides are TGTGCCAGCAGTTTGGACAGGGCCCGCTATAGCAATCAGCCCCAGCATTTT. Translating gives CASSLDRARYSNQPQHF.

V gene TRBV30 combines with J gene TRBJ1-1; 9 positions match TRBD1. Germline V lookup: CDR1 GTSNPN, CDR2 SVGIG (reference sequence). This CDR3 comprises 13 residues. Trimming cost V 0 bases and J 10 bases; bases outside gene matches: 6. The CDR3 DNA is TGTGCCTGGAGTGTGAACAGGGGGCGGGGAGCTTTCTTT. Translated: CAWSVNRGRGAFF.

Only one count was recorded for this clone. This chain links TRBV10-1 with TRBJ2-7, with D maybe TRBD1 (5 bases). The CDR3 totals 14 residues. Trimming pared 6 bases from V and 9 bases from J, leaving 21 bases between. CDR1 is WNHNN, CDR2 SYGVQD, per germline (reference sequence). The CDR3 loop reads CASRSPPRVWVQYF. The CDR3 region has the DNA TGCGCCAGCAGATCCCCACCCAGGGTTTGGGTGCAGTACTTC.

The rearrangement links TRBV29-1 to TRBJ1-5; 7 bases match TRBD1. From germline, CDR1 is SQVTM and CDR2 ANQGSEA. The J segment lost 3 bases and the V segment lost 6 bases, leaving 5 bases of the junction unmatched. The CDR3 has 13 amino acids. The chain's CDR3 is CSVQGGVNQPQHF. In nucleotides, the CDR3 is TGCAGCGTCCAGGGGGGAGTCAATCAGCCCCAGCATTTT.

This chain uses TRBV4-1 with TRBJ1-2; D remains ambiguous. Germline V gene lookup returns CDR1 MGHRA and CDR2 YSYEKL. The CDR3 sequence is 14 residues long. V lost 1 base, J lost 8 bases, and 14 bases lay in between. The CDR3 DNA reads TGCGCCAGCAGCCAAGCCCCCGGGGAGTCGGGCTACACCTTC. It yields the protein CASSQAPGESGYTF.

The V and J genes are TRBV27 and TRBJ2-7, with 8 positions matching TRBD1. The germline V gene encodes CDR1 MNHEY and CDR2 SMNVEV (reference sequence). The CDR3 is made up of 15 amino acids. J lost 4 bases, V lost 0 bases, and 5 bases had no gene match. The CDR3 nucleotides read TGTGCCAGCAGTTTATCGCGACAGGGGCCATACGAGCAGTACTTC. This gives the protein CASSLSRQGPYEQYF.

This chain uses TRBV11-2 with TRBJ2-7; TRBD2 might be the D (6 bases). Germline V gene sequence: CDR1 SGHAT, CDR2 FQNNGV. V dropped 5 bases and J dropped 5 bases, with 19 bases sitting between them. The CDR3 consists of 15 residues. The CDR3, as DNA: TGTGCCAGCAGCCCCGTTGTCGGGAGTCTAAACGAGCAGTACTTC. Amino acids: CASSPVVGSLNEQYF.

The chain employs TRBV12-3 or TRBV12-4 and TRBJ2-3; D perhaps matches TRBD2 (5 bases). V was cut by 5 bases and J by 3 bases, with 9 bases left in between. The CDR3 length is 13 residues. This CDR3 is CASSKAGTDTQYF. DNA for the CDR3: TGTGCCAGCAGTAAGGCGGGTACAGATACGCAGTATTTT.

The rearrangement uses TRBV5-1 and TRBJ2-7; D possibly corresponds to TRBD2 (5 bases). CDR1 and CDR2 from the germline V gene are SGHRS and YFSETQ. V lost 1 base and J lost 6, with 11 bases in between. The CDR3 extends over 13 amino acids. The CDR3 region is CASSLRAGSEQYF. In nucleotides, the CDR3 is TGCGCCAGCAGCTTGAGGGCGGGTAGCGAGCAGTACTTC.

The chain recombines TRBV27 with TRBJ1-1, with 7 positions matching TRBD1. Unmatched junction bases numbered 3, after V lost 2 bases and J lost 3 bases. The CDR3 is made up of 14 amino acids. From germline, CDR1 is MNHEY and CDR2 SMNVEV (reference sequence). The CDR3 DNA is TGTGCCAGCAGTTTACAGGGGGGTTACACTGAAGCTTTCTTT. Translation gives CASSLQGGYTEAFF.

This chain joins TRBV28 and TRBJ1-5; D is unresolved. The germline gives CDR1 MDHEN, CDR2 SYDVKM. The V and J ends lost 4 bases and 0 bases respectively, with 13 bases between them. This CDR3 comprises 16 residues. CDR3 in amino acids: CASSSPSPGSNQPQHF. In DNA, the CDR3 is TGTGCCAGCAGTTCACCTTCACCGGGTAGCAATCAGCCCCAGCATTTT. The whole variable domain, remainder taken from reference TRBV28 and TRBJ1-5, is DVKVTQSSRYLVKRTGEKVFLECVQDMDHENMFWYRQDPGLGLRLIYFSYDVKMKEKGDIPEGYSVSREKKERFSLILESASTNQTSMYLCASSSPSPGSNQPQHFGDGTRLSIL.

The genes are TRBV7-6 and TRBJ2-1, with D possibly being TRBD1 (5 bases). Germline V lookup: CDR1 SGHVS, CDR2 FNYEAQ. Between the trimmed V and J ends, which lost 5 bases and 5 bases, there was a span of 19 bases. The length of the CDR3 is 16 residues. The CDR3 sequence is CASSPQRGTTDNEQFF. CDR3 DNA sequence: TGTGCCAGCAGCCCACAAAGGGGAACAACGGACAATGAGCAGTTCTTC.

The V call is TRBV11-3, the J call TRBJ2-7, with D perhaps matching TRBD1 (7 bases). The CDR3 runs to 14 residues. The germline gives CDR1 SGHNT, CDR2 YENEEA. The germline V and J ends were trimmed by 5 bases and 2 bases, with 13 bases remaining between them. CDR3 nucleotides: TGTGCCAGCAGCCGCAGGGGGGATGCCTACGAGCAGTACTTC. Amino acid sequence: CASSRRGDAYEQYF. The full variable domain, in which reference TRBV11-3 and TRBJ2-7 provide the parts outside the CDR3, is EAGVVQSPRYKIIEKKQPVAFWCNPISGHNTLYWYLQNLGQGPELLIRYENEEAVDDSQLPKDRFSAERLKGVDSTLKIQPAELGDSAVYLCASSRRGDAYEQYFGPGTRLTVT.

The genes are TRBV12-3 or TRBV12-4 and TRBJ1-5; possible D gene TRBD1, 6 bases. V lost 6 bases and J lost 4, with 10 bases in between. This CDR3 is 13 amino acids long. CDR3 sequence: CASSRQENQPQHF. The CDR3, as DNA: TGTGCCAGCAGCCGACAGGAGAATCAGCCCCAGCATTTT.